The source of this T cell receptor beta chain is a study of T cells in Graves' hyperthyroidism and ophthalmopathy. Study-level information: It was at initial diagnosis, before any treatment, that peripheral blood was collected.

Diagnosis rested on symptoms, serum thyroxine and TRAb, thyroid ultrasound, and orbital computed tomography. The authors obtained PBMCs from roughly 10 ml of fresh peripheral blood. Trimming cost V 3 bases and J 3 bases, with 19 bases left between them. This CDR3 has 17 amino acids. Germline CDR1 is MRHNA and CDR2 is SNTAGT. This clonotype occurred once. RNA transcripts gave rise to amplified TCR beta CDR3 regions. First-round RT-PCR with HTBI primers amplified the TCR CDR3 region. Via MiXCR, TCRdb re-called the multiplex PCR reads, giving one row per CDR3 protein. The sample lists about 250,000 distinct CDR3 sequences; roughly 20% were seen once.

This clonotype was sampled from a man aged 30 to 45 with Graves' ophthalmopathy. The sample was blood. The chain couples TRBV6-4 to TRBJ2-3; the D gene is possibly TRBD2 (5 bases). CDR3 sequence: CASSENPFGGFTDTQYF. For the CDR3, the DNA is TGTGCCAGCAGTGAAAATCCTTTCGGCGGGTTTACAGATACGCAGTATTTT.